These 17 T cell receptor beta chains came from one sample sequenced in a study of blood T cell repertoires in COVID-19. TCRdb's copy holds only in-frame clones and misses some; the assay was immunoSEQ multiplex PCR. The sample contains more than 300,000 clones, around 87% of which appear only once. Sequencing was done on a sample of peripheral blood. The source of these receptors is a woman younger than 45 with COVID-19, enrolled during active disease.

This clone was seen once. The chain joins TRBV2 to TRBJ1-6; no clear D. Germline V gene data show CDR1 as SNHLY and CDR2 as FYNNEI. The CDR3 extends over 15 amino acids. V was shortened by 2 bases and J by 0 bases, with 5 bases between the two germline ends. In DNA, the CDR3 is TGTGCCAGCAGTGAACGGGGCTCCTATAATTCACCCCTCCACTTT. It codes for CASSERGSYNSPLHF.

The V gene is TRBV7-8, the J gene TRBJ1-1, with D unclear. V lost 4 bases and J 10 bases, leaving 10 bases between the germline ends. Germline values: CDR1 SGHVS, CDR2 FQNEAQ. The CDR3 is made up of 11 amino acids. CDR3 sequence reads: CASSWGGTAFF. The CDR3 bases are TGTGCCAGCAGCTGGGGAGGTACAGCTTTCTTT.

V and J are TRBV5-5 and TRBJ2-7; 7 bases agree with TRBD2. V was pared by 4 bases and J by 3 bases, with 4 bases of the junction left unmatched. This CDR3 region has 13 residues. The germline gives CDR1 SGHKS, CDR2 YYEKEE (reference sequence). This chain's CDR3 is CASSMGLFYEQYF. CDR3 bases: TGTGCCAGCAGCATGGGACTATTCTACGAGCAGTACTTC.

This clone was seen just once. V usage is TRBV7-8 and J usage is TRBJ2-5; 7 positions agree with TRBD1. The CDR3 length is 15 residues. Trimming removed 5 bases from V and 5 bases from J; junction bases left unmatched: 11. CDR1 and CDR2 from the germline V gene are SGHVS and FQNEAQ. The CDR3 region has the DNA TGTGCCAGCAGCCCCATTCCAGGGGGTCGGGAGACCCAGTACTTC. Translated, it gives CASSPIPGGRETQYF.

The table lists this clone with a count of one. The chain couples TRBV19 to TRBJ2-1; tentatively, D is TRBD2 (6 bases). Germline V gene lookup returns CDR1 LNHDA and CDR2 SQIVND (reference sequence). Trimming stripped 11 bases from V and 4 bases from J, with 15 bases between. This CDR3 contains 13 residues. CDR3 coding DNA: TGTGCCGTAACGGGACTCCCGTACAATGAGCAGTTCTTC. Amino acids: CAVTGLPYNEQFF.

This sequence joins TRBV6-5 and TRBJ1-4, with D unresolved. The CDR3 loop spans 15 amino acids. In germline, CDR1 is MNHEY, CDR2 SVGAGI. Between the trimmed V and J ends, which lost 6 bases and 7 bases, there was a span of 18 bases. In DNA, the CDR3 is TGTGCCAGCAGAGGCCAACAGCTATACACTGAAAAACTGTTTTTT. This gives the protein CASRGQQLYTEKLFF.

This chain uses TRBV14 with TRBJ2-1; perhaps TRBD2 as D (6 bases). Trimming took off 0 bases at V and 8 bases at J, with 14 bases between the two ends. This CDR3 has 15 amino acids. Per the germline V gene, CDR1 is SGHDN and CDR2 is FVKESK. CDR3 residues: CASSQDFGREHEQFF. CDR3 DNA sequence: TGTGCCAGCAGCCAAGATTTTGGCCGGGAGCATGAGCAGTTCTTC.

Written as DNA, the CDR3 is TGCGCCAGCAGTGCCCGCAGGGTCGATCAGCCCCAGCATTTT. This sequence encodes CASSARRVDQPQHF. This chain connects TRBV23-1 to TRBJ1-5, with D maybe TRBD1 (5 bases). TRBV23-1 belongs to the ORF category, with a function that is uncertain. The V end lost 5 bases, the J end lost 5 bases, and 13 bases lay between the germline ends. CDR3 length equals 14 residues.

The gene calls are TRBV2 and TRBJ2-2; D is unresolved. Trimming cost V 6 bases and J 7 bases, with 12 bases left between them. Germline CDR1 SNHLY, CDR2 FYNNEI. The CDR3 contains 13 residues. This CDR3 reads CASRPYSNGELFF. In nucleotides, the CDR3 is TGTGCCAGCAGGCCCTACTCTAACGGGGAGCTGTTTTTT. Supplemented by reference TRBV2 and TRBJ2-2, the full variable domain reads EPEVTQTPSHQVTQMGQEVILRCVPISNHLYFYWYRQILGQKVEFLVSFYNNEISEKSEIFDDQFSVERPDGSNFTLKIRSTKLEDSAMYFCASRPYSNGELFFGEGSRLTVL.

A few counts support this clone. The chain combines TRBV6-5 with TRBJ1-5; D not resolved. Germline CDR1 is MNHEY and CDR2 is SVGAGI. This CDR3 has 15 residues. Trimming stripped 5 bases from V and 1 base from J, with 12 bases between. CDR3 sequence (DNA): TGTGCCAGCAGTACTGGTATCCCGAGCAATCAGCCCCAGCATTTT. Its translation is CASSTGIPSNQPQHF.

This chain uses TRBV19 with TRBJ2-7, with TRBD1 matching over 7 bases. Germline CDR1 is LNHDA and CDR2 is SQIVND (reference sequence). The ends lost 3 bases at V and 0 bases at J; junction bases unmatched: 11. The CDR3 has 17 residues. CDR3 nucleotides: TGTGCCAGTAGTATCACCTCGGGACAGAGTAGCTCCTACGAGCAGTACTTC. This codes for CASSITSGQSSSYEQYF. Full variable domain (rest looked up from reference TRBV19 and TRBJ2-7): DGGITQSPKYLFRKEGQNVTLSCEQNLNHDAMYWYRQDPGQGLRLIYYSQIVNDFQKGDIAEGYSVSREKKESFPLTVTSAQKNPTAFYLCASSITSGQSSSYEQYFGPGTRLTVT.

The CDR3 nucleotides are TGTGCCATCAGTGAACGGGACATCCAGACCGGGGAGCTGTTTTTT. Translation: CAISERDIQTGELFF. The J gene is TRBJ2-2, the V gene TRBV10-3; D possibly corresponds to TRBD1 (6 bases). Trimming shortened V by 3 bases and J by 5 bases, and 13 bases separated the two germline ends. The germline CDR1 and CDR2 sequences are ENHRY and SYGVKD. The CDR3 contains 15 residues.

The V gene is TRBV7-3, the J gene TRBJ1-4; D is undetermined. Germline V gives CDR1 SGHTA, CDR2 FQGTGA. The CDR3 length is 15 residues. V lost 6 bases, J lost 5 bases, and 16 bases lay in between. The CDR3 DNA sequence: TGTGCCAGCAGTCCGAGAGGACGGGGAAATGAAAAACTGTTTTTT. This encodes CASSPRGRGNEKLFF.

This chain uses TRBV5-1 with TRBJ2-2, with 7 bases identical to TRBD1. The CDR3 loop spans 18 amino acids. CDR1 and CDR2 from the germline V gene are SGHRS and YFSETQ. The V gene end was trimmed by 0 bases and the J gene end by 0 bases; junction bases not matched to a gene: 8. The chain's CDR3 is CASSLGGQFYANTGELFF. Here the CDR3 DNA reads TGCGCCAGCAGCTTGGGGGGACAGTTCTACGCGAACACCGGGGAGCTGTTTTTT.

The chain employs TRBV2 and TRBJ2-3, with D possibly being TRBD2 (6 bases). Per the germline V gene, CDR1 is SNHLY and CDR2 is FYNNEI. V was cut by 11 bases and J by 2 bases, with 17 bases left in between. The CDR3 is made up of 14 amino acids. CDR3 sequence reads: CASQRRVTTDTQYF. The CDR3 DNA reads as TGTGCCTCTCAAAGGAGGGTCACCACAGATACGCAGTATTTT.

V and J are TRBV5-4 and TRBJ1-1; TRBD1 is a possible D gene (5 bases). Per the germline V gene, CDR1 is SGHNT and CDR2 is YYREEE (reference sequence). There are 14 residues in the CDR3. Trimming stripped 1 base from V and 1 base from J, with 8 bases between. CDR3 nucleotides: TGTGCCAGCAGCTTGACAGGTACGAACACTGAAGCTTTCTTT. Amino acids: CASSLTGTNTEAFF.

The V gene is TRBV11-1, the J gene TRBJ2-6; the D is unclear. The length of the CDR3 is 13 residues. Trimming stripped 1 base from V and 5 bases from J, with 3 bases between. CDR1 and CDR2 from the germline V gene are SGHAT and FQDESV (reference sequence). The CDR3 spells CASSLDRANVLTF. The DNA of the CDR3 is TGTGCCAGCAGCTTAGACAGGGCCAACGTCCTGACTTTC. Full variable domain (missing parts from reference TRBV11-1 and TRBJ2-6): EAEVAQSPRYKITEKSQAVAFWCDPISGHATLYWYRQILGQGPELLVQFQDESVVDDSQLPKDRFSAERLKGVDSTLKIQPAELGDSAMYLCASSLDRANVLTFGAGSRLTVL.